These 10 T cell receptor beta chains were all obtained from the same sample, sequenced in a study of long-term antiretroviral therapy in people with HIV. Researchers report immunoSEQ v3.0 was run at survey level. Clones were sequenced by immunoSEQ multiplex PCR, and TCRdb holds only the in-frame ones, with some missing. The sample carries under 20,000 clones, 90% to 95% recorded once. The source material was unsorted PBMCs, sampled 0.3 years after starting antiretroviral therapy. The receptors shown here come from a man aged 55 to 70 with HIV.

The V gene is TRBV9, the J gene TRBJ2-5, with D perhaps matching TRBD2 (7 bases). Germline V gene sequence: CDR1 SGDLS, CDR2 YYNGEE. V was trimmed by 4 bases and J by 4 bases, leaving 20 bases between them. CDR3 length equals 16 residues. This CDR3 is CASSLGGQGRSETQYF. The CDR3 DNA reads TGTGCCAGCAGCCTCGGGGGGCAGGGCAGGTCAGAGACCCAGTACTTC.

The chain employs TRBV10-3 and TRBJ2-7; perhaps TRBD2 as D (6 bases). Germline CDR1 and CDR2: ENHRY and SYGVKD. Trimming took off 6 bases at V and 3 bases at J, with 21 bases between the two ends. The CDR3 runs 16 residues. The CDR3 coding sequence is TGTGCCATCAGCGGGAAGGCCGGGACTTCGCACTACGAGCAGTACTTC. Translating gives CAISGKAGTSHYEQYF.

The chain couples TRBV14 to TRBJ2-3, with 11 bases identical to TRBD2. Per germline, CDR1 SGHDN and CDR2 FVKESK. V trimming: 5 bases; J trimming: 0 bases; junction bases outside the gene matches: 10. This CDR3 comprises 18 residues. CDR3 sequence (DNA): TGTGCCAGCAGCAGTGGGACTAGCGGACCCCCGAGCACAGATACGCAGTATTTT. Amino acid sequence: CASSSGTSGPPSTDTQYF.

This clone was seen a handful of times. Other DNA sequences in the sample encode the same CDR3. The V gene is TRBV5-6, the J gene TRBJ1-5; D gene uncertain. Between the trimmed V and J ends, which lost 0 bases and 2 bases, there was a span of 6 bases. Germline lookup yields CDR1 SGHDT and CDR2 YYEEEE. This CDR3 comprises 14 residues. The CDR3 here is CASSLGGGNQPQHF. The CDR3 DNA reads as TGTGCCAGCAGCTTGGGAGGCGGCAATCAGCCCCAGCATTTT.

The genes are TRBV7-3 and TRBJ1-1; the D gene is possibly TRBD1 (5 bases). Per germline, CDR1 SGHTA and CDR2 FQGTGA. This CDR3 region has 14 residues. Trimming stripped 2 bases from V and 1 base from J, with 8 bases between. CDR3 DNA sequence: TGTGCCAGCAGCTTATTAGGGGCGAACACTGAAGCTTTCTTT. Encoded protein: CASSLLGANTEAFF.

This chain connects TRBV5-4 to TRBJ2-3; 8 nucleotides agree with TRBD2. The CDR3 consists of 17 residues. The germline V gene encodes CDR1 SGHNT and CDR2 YYREEE (reference sequence). V gave up 1 base and J gave up 0 bases; unmatched junction bases: 7. The CDR3 DNA sequence: TGTGCCAGCAGCTTGCCGATAGCGGGGCCTAGCACAGATACGCAGTATTTT. Translating it yields CASSLPIAGPSTDTQYF. The whole variable domain, remainder taken from reference TRBV5-4 and TRBJ2-3, is ETGVTQSPTHLIKTRGQQVTLRCSSQSGHNTVSWYQQALGQGPQFIFQYYREEENGRGNFPPRFSGLQFPNYSSELNVNALELDDSALYLCASSLPIAGPSTDTQYFGPGTRLTVL.

Note on this clone: Relative to the germline gene, one junction end is altered; a read error may explain this. The chain uses TRBV7-8 and TRBJ2-7, with D possibly TRBD2 on 7 matching bases. Germline assignment: CDR1 SGHVS and CDR2 FQNEAQ. The CDR3 covers 12 residues. This CDR3 reads CASSPLAVKGGF. Written as DNA, the CDR3 is TGTGCCAGCAGCCCTCTGGCAGTGAAGGGGGGGTTC.

The genes are TRBV19 and TRBJ2-7; perhaps D is TRBD1 or TRBD2 (5 bases each). Germline lookup yields CDR1 LNHDA and CDR2 SQIVND (reference sequence). CDR3 length: 15 amino acids. V dropped 8 bases and J dropped 3 bases, with 20 bases sitting between them. The CDR3 protein is CASSVGLGELYEQYF. For the CDR3, the DNA is TGTGCCAGTTCGGTGGGGTTAGGGGAGCTCTACGAGCAGTACTTC. Variable domain in full (rest from reference TRBV19 and TRBJ2-7): DGGITQSPKYLFRKEGQNVTLSCEQNLNHDAMYWYRQDPGQGLRLIYYSQIVNDFQKGDIAEGYSVSREKKESFPLTVTSAQKNPTAFYLCASSVGLGELYEQYFGPGTRLTVT.

The rearrangement links TRBV11-2 to TRBJ2-7, with 7 positions matching TRBD1. Looked up from germline, CDR1 is SGHAT and CDR2 is FQNNGV. This CDR3 contains 12 residues. The CDR3 DNA is TGTGCAGGGGGCAGGTCAGGCTACGAGCAGTACTTC. The encoded protein is CAGGRSGYEQYF.

The chain combines TRBV11-2 with TRBJ2-2; no clear D. The CDR3 spans 14 residues. Germline lookup yields CDR1 SGHAT and CDR2 FQNNGV. The ends were cut back, 0 bases at V and 3 bases at J, with 5 bases in the middle. The CDR3 DNA reads TGTGCCAGCAGCTTAGATCTTTACACCGGGGAGCTGTTTTTT. It yields the protein CASSLDLYTGELFF.